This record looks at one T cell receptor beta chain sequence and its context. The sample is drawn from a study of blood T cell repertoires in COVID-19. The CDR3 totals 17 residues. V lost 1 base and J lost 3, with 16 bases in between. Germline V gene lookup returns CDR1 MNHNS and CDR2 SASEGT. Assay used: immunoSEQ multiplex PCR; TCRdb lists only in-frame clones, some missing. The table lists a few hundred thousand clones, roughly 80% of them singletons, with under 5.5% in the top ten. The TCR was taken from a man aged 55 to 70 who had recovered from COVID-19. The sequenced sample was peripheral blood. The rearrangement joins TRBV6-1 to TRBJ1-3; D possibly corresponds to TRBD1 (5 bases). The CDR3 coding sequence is TGTGCCAGCAGTGAAGTAGGGACCGGGAGAAGTGGAAACACCATATATTTT. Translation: CASSEVGTGRSGNTIYF.